This T cell receptor (beta chain) derives from a study of tumour-infiltrating T cells in Burkitt lymphoma. Measured with immunoSEQ multiplex PCR; TCRdb has only the in-frame clones, and not every one. The table has 15,000 or so clones, 30% seen once; the top ten hold around 6.4%. The CDR3 runs 15 residues. Looked up from germline, CDR1 is SGHRS and CDR2 is YFSETQ. V was clipped by 3 bases and J by 6 bases; unmatched bases: 7. The receptor comes from a human donor with diffuse large B-cell lymphoma. The specimen was tumor tissue. The V and J genes are TRBV5-1 and TRBJ2-4; 9 bases are a match to TRBD1. The CDR3 DNA follows: TGCGCCAGCAGCTCTGACGGACAGGGGAGAAACATTCAGTACTTC. Its protein is CASSSDGQGRNIQYF. The whole variable domain, filled in from reference TRBV5-1 and TRBJ2-4, reads KAGVTQTPRYLIKTRGQQVTLSCSPISGHRSVSWYQQTPGQGLQFLFEYFSETQRNKGNFPGRFSGRQFSNSRSEMNVSTLELGDSALYLCASSSDGQGRNIQYFGAGTRLSVL.